This entry is about one T cell receptor beta chain. This entry belongs to a study of blood T cell repertoires in COVID-19. CDR3 length: 13 amino acids. Trimming took 2 bases from V and 8 from J; bases not matched to a gene: 2. CDR1 is SNHLY, CDR2 FYNNEI, per germline. The assay was immunoSEQ multiplex PCR, and TCRdb's table has in-frame clones only and misses some. The profile shows about 300,000 clones, about 90% of them singletons. The sequence was obtained from a woman under 40 with COVID-19, enrolled during active disease. Sequencing was done on a sample of peripheral blood. The genes are TRBV2 and TRBJ2-1; TRBD2 aligns across 8 bases. CDR3 DNA: TGTGCCAGCAGTGAAACTAGCGGCGATGAGCAGTTCTTC. Encoded protein: CASSETSGDEQFF. The variable domain in full, with the rest retrieved from reference TRBV2 and TRBJ2-1, is EPEVTQTPSHQVTQMGQEVILRCVPISNHLYFYWYRQILGQKVEFLVSFYNNEISEKSEIFDDQFSVERPDGSNFTLKIRSTKLEDSAMYFCASSETSGDEQFFGPGTRLTVL.